The clone carrying this T cell receptor beta chain was recorded many times. The antigen is not known. This record comes from a study of HIV-infected patients and healthy controls. General study points: MAIT alpha-chain CDR3s were frequent in healthy controls, depleted in HIV+.

V was clipped by 3 bases and J by 0 bases; unmatched bases: 9. Germline CDR1 LNHDA, CDR2 SQIVND (reference sequence). The CDR3 length is 18 residues. Alpha and beta constant-region primers primed reverse transcription of approximately 500 ng RNA. Separate chain-specific third strand synthesis with multiplexing indices produced the alpha and beta libraries. TCRdb ran MiXCR on the 5' RACE reads and lists one entry per CDR3 protein. The sample includes around 15,000 distinct CDR3 sequences, 5.5% to 8% seen only once; the top ten take 6.5% to 9.5%. No cell fractionation was done, so the repertoire covers all unsorted peripheral blood T cells. RNA came from around 2.3 ml of peripheral blood.

The chain recombines TRBV19 with TRBJ2-1, with 9 positions matching TRBD2. Sequenced: blood. This receptor was obtained from an adult in good health. Written as DNA, the CDR3 is TGTGCCAGTAGTATTAATCCTAGCGGGGCGAGCTCCTACAATGAGCAGTTCTTC. Its translation is CASSINPSGASSYNEQFF.